A few counts support the clone carrying this T cell receptor (beta chain). The antigen remains unidentified. Sequencing used immunoSEQ multiplex PCR; TCRdb keeps in-frame clones, though not all of them. This sample has about 140,000 clones, with over 90% found just once. The data belong to a study of CD4+ T cells in melanoma. Germline CDR1 is SEHNR and CDR2 is FQNEAQ (reference sequence). Trimming pared 3 bases from V and 1 base from J, leaving 12 bases between. This CDR3 has 15 amino acids. Study results and caveats: In melanoma, neoantigen-specific CD4+ T cells reportedly differed in differentiation state. CD8+ T cell, macrophage and B cell function reportedly correlated with neoantigen-specific CD4+ T cells.

The receptor was isolated from a human donor with melanoma. The V gene is TRBV7-9, the J gene TRBJ2-5, with unresolved D. CDR3: CASSFSPFGQETQYF. CDR3 DNA sequence: TGTGCCAGCAGCTTTAGCCCGTTCGGCCAAGAGACCCAGTACTTC.